This T cell receptor beta chain originates from a study of T cells in localized non-small cell lung cancer. V shed 1 base and J shed 5 bases, with 21 bases lying between them. This CDR3 has 17 residues. Study-wide results and limits: Increased T cell density in blood showed an association with longer overall survival. The study found T cell clonality highest in uninvolved adjacent lung, above tumor. Analysis by sequencing included only one tumor region, so heterogeneity remains possible. In adjacent lung appeared a median 57 of the top 100 tumor clones.

The data were produced by immunoSEQ multiplex PCR, yet TCRdb's version contains in-frame clones alone and is incomplete. Of around 20,000 clones in the sample, 91% were seen once. Regarding this clone: As yet, its antigen is unknown.

This chain uses TRBV5-3 with TRBJ1-1; D is unclear. TRBV5-3 is an open reading frame, and its role is uncertain. This receptor was taken from a woman aged 40 to 75 with stage I lung adenocarcinoma. The specimen was peripheral blood, collected before any cancer treatment. Here the CDR3 reads CARSLKGGGSIMTEAFF. The CDR3 DNA reads as TGTGCCAGAAGCTTGAAGGGCGGAGGGTCGATTATGACTGAAGCTTTCTTT.